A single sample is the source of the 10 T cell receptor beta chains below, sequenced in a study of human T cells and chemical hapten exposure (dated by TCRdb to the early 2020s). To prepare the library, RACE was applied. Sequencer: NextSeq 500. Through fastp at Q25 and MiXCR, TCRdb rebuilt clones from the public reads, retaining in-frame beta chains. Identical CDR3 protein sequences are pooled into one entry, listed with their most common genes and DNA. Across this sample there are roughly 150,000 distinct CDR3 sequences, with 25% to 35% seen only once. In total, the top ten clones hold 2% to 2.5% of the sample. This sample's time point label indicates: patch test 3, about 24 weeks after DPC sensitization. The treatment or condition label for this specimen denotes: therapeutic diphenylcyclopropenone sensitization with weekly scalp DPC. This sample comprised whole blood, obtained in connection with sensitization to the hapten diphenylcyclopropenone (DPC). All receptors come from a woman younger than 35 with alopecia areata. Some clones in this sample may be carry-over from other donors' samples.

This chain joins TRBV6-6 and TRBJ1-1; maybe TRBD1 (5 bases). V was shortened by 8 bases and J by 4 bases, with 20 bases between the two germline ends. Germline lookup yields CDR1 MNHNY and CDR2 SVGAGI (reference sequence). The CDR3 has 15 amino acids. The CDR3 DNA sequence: TGTGCCAGCGGCAAGGGGACGAAATTGGGCACTGAAGCTTTCTTT. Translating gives CASGKGTKLGTEAFF.

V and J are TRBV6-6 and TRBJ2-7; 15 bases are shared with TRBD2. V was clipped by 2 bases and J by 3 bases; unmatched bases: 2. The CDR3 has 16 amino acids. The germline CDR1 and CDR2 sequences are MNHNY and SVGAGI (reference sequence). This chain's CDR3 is CASSYRTSGGVYEQYF. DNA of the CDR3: TGTGCCAGCAGTTACCGGACTAGCGGGGGGGTCTACGAGCAGTACTTC.

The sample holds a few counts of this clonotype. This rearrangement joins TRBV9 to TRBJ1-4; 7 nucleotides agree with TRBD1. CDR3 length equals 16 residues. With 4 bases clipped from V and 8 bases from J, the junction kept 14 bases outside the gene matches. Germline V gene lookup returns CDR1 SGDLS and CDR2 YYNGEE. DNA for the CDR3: TGTGCCAGCAGCCTCCATCCACAGGGGAGGCAAGAAAAACTGTTTTTT. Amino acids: CASSLHPQGRQEKLFF.

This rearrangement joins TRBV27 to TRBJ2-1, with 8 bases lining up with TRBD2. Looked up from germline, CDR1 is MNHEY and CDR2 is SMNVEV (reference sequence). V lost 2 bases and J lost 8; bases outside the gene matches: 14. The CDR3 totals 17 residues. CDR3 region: CASSLTRGAGAGDEQFF. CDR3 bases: TGTGCCAGCAGTTTAACCCGGGGAGCGGGAGCCGGCGATGAGCAGTTCTTC.

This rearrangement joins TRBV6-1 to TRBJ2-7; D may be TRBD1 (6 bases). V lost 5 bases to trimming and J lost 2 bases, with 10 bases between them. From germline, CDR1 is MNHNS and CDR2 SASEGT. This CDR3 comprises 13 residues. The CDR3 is CASSTWTAYEQYF. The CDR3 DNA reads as TGTGCCAGCAGTACCTGGACAGCCTACGAGCAGTACTTC.

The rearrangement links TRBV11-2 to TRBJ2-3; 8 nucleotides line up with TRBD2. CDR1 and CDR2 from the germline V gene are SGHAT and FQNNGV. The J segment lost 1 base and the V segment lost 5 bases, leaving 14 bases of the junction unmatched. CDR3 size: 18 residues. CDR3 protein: CASSPNPRTSRGTDTQYF. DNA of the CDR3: TGTGCCAGCAGCCCCAACCCGAGGACTAGCAGGGGCACAGATACGCAGTATTTT.

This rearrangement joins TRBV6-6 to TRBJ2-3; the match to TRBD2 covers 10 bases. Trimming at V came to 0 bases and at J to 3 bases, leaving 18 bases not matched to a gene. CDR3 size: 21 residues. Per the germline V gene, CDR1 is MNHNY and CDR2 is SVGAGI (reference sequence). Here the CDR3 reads CASSYSAGPAGASGSTDTQYF. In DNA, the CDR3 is TGTGCCAGCAGTTACTCGGCGGGCCCGGCGGGAGCTAGCGGGAGTACAGATACGCAGTATTTT.

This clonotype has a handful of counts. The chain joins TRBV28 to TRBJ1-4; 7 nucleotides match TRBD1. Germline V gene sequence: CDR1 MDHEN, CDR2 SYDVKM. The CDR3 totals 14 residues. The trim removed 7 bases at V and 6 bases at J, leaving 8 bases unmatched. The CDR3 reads CASTSTGRHEKLFF. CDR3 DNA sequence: TGTGCCAGCACTTCGACAGGGCGACATGAAAAACTGTTTTTT.

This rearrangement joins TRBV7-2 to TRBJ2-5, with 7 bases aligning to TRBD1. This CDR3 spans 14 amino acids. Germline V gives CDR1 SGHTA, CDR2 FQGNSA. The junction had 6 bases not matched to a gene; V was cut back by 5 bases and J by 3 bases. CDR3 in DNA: TGTGCCAGCAGCCGTGCCGGGACAGAAGAGACCCAGTACTTC. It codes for CASSRAGTEETQYF.

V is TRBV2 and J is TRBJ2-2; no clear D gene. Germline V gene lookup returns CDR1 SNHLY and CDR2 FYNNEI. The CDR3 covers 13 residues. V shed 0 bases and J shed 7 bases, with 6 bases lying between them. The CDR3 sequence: CASSEARGGELFF. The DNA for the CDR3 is TGTGCCAGCAGTGAAGCGCGAGGCGGGGAGCTGTTTTTT. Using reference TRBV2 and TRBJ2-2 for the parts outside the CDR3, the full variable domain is EPEVTQTPSHQVTQMGQEVILRCVPISNHLYFYWYRQILGQKVEFLVSFYNNEISEKSEIFDDQFSVERPDGSNFTLKIRSTKLEDSAMYFCASSEARGGELFFGEGSRLTVL.